A single sample gave rise to the 31 T cell receptor beta chains below, sequenced in a study of blood T cell repertoires in COVID-19. Assay: immunoSEQ multiplex PCR; the TCRdb copy retains only in-frame clones and omits some. The profile shows approximately 380,000 clones, roughly 90% of them singletons. Sequenced material: PBMCs or T cells enriched from blood (not recorded which). The receptors derive from a woman in her thirties or forties who had been exposed to COVID-19.

The chain carries TRBV19 and TRBJ2-6; D uncertain. Trimming left V 7 bases short and J 4 bases short, with 5 bases between. CDR1 and CDR2 from the germline V gene are LNHDA and SQIVND (reference sequence). The CDR3 loop spans 12 amino acids. The CDR3 loop reads CASTGGANVLTF. The CDR3 DNA reads TGTGCCAGTACCGGGGGGGCCAACGTCCTGACTTTC.

V is TRBV18 and J is TRBJ2-2, with 8 nucleotides matching TRBD1. Germline CDR1 is KGHSH and CDR2 is LQKENI. After removal of 3 bases from V and 6 bases from J, the junction contained 6 bases not matched to a gene. CDR3 size: 15 residues. CDR3 sequence: CASSPSRGLAGELFF. As DNA, the CDR3 is TGTGCCAGCTCACCGAGCAGGGGGCTAGCCGGGGAGCTGTTTTTT. Combining the CDR3 with reference TRBV18 and TRBJ2-2 gives the whole variable domain NAGVMQNPRHLVRRRGQEARLRCSPMKGHSHVYWYRQLPEEGLKFMVYLQKENIIDESGMPKERFSAEFPKEGPSILRIQQVVRGDSAAYFCASSPSRGLAGELFFGEGSRLTVL.

The rearrangement links TRBV6-6 to TRBJ1-5; no clear D. CDR1 is MNHNY, CDR2 SVGAGI, per germline (reference sequence). The CDR3 contains 16 residues. The germline V and J ends were trimmed by 5 bases and 3 bases, with 17 bases remaining between them. Here the CDR3 reads CASSRVRGYNNQPQHF. In nucleotides, the CDR3 is TGTGCCAGCAGTCGAGTCCGAGGGTATAACAATCAGCCCCAGCATTTT.

The chain is built from TRBV27 and TRBJ2-6; a weak D match, TRBD2 (5 bases). V lost 2 bases and J 2 bases, leaving 13 bases between the germline ends. Germline CDR1 MNHEY, CDR2 SMNVEV (reference sequence). The CDR3 has 17 residues. Here the CDR3 DNA reads TGTGCCAGCAGTTTAGCTAGGAGGTCTCCTGGGGCCAACGTCCTGACTTTC. Translating gives CASSLARRSPGANVLTF.

The gene calls are TRBV5-1 and TRBJ1-6; 9 bases are a match to TRBD1. Trimming removed 4 bases from V and 9 bases from J; junction bases left unmatched: 8. This CDR3 has 15 amino acids. Germline CDR1 is SGHRS and CDR2 is YFSETQ. CDR3 sequence: CASSVTGGASSPLHF. The CDR3 DNA sequence: TGCGCCAGCAGCGTCACAGGGGGCGCATCTTCACCCCTCCACTTT.

This clone was recorded only once. The chain carries TRBV3-1 (or the pseudogene TRBV3-2) and TRBJ2-1; TRBD2 agrees at 7 bases. The CDR3 loop spans 17 amino acids. The V and J ends lost 0 bases and 7 bases, in that order; junction bases with no gene match: 12. Germline CDR1 and CDR2: LGHDT and YNNKEL (reference sequence). For the CDR3, the DNA is TGTGCCAGCAGCCAAGATCTACCGGGCGGGAGTAGGAATGAGCAGTTCTTC. Amino acid sequence: CASSQDLPGGSRNEQFF.

This chain uses TRBV7-9 with TRBJ2-5, with 9 bases identical to TRBD2. CDR3 length: 17 residues. Germline V gives CDR1 SEHNR, CDR2 FQNEAQ (reference sequence). Unmatched junction bases numbered 15, after V lost 5 bases and J lost 5 bases. The CDR3 region is CASSLLAGTSSRETQYF. The DNA for the CDR3 is TGTGCCAGCAGCCTCCTCGCCGGGACTAGCAGTAGGGAGACCCAGTACTTC.

The J gene is TRBJ1-4, the V gene TRBV18, with D uncertain. V lost 6 bases to trimming and J lost 4 bases, with 15 bases between them. Per germline, CDR1 KGHSH and CDR2 LQKENI. This CDR3 contains 15 residues. Here the CDR3 reads CASSPQPSGNEKLFF. As DNA, the CDR3 is TGTGCCAGCTCCCCTCAGCCGTCGGGTAATGAAAAACTGTTTTTT. The whole variable domain, filled in from reference TRBV18 and TRBJ1-4, reads NAGVMQNPRHLVRRRGQEARLRCSPMKGHSHVYWYRQLPEEGLKFMVYLQKENIIDESGMPKERFSAEFPKEGPSILRIQQVVRGDSAAYFCASSPQPSGNEKLFFGSGTQLSVL.

The V and J genes are TRBV6-2 or TRBV6-3 and TRBJ2-5; TRBD1 might be the D (6 bases). The CDR3 contains 14 residues. V was shortened by 2 bases and J by 5 bases, with 12 bases between the two germline ends. Germline assignment: CDR1 MNHEY and CDR2 SVGEGT. The CDR3 region is CASSYPGVGETQYF. The CDR3 region has the DNA TGTGCCAGCAGTTACCCAGGGGTTGGTGAGACCCAGTACTTC.

The chain recombines TRBV19 with TRBJ2-1; 10 bases match TRBD2. CDR1 LNHDA and CDR2 SQIVND come from the germline V gene (reference sequence). The CDR3 consists of 16 residues. Germline trimming cut 5 bases from V and 4 bases from J; bases unmatched to any gene: 8. The CDR3 is CASSLAAGGGYNEQFF. DNA of the CDR3: TGTGCCAGTAGTTTAGCAGCGGGAGGGGGGTACAATGAGCAGTTCTTC.

The chain carries TRBV6-5 and TRBJ2-5; TRBD2 matches at 10 bases. This CDR3 region has 14 residues. The junction had 7 bases not matched to a gene; V was cut back by 8 bases and J by 4 bases. Germline values: CDR1 MNHEY, CDR2 SVGAGI. The chain's CDR3 is CASGSGGASETQYF. In nucleotides, the CDR3 is TGTGCCAGCGGAAGCGGGGGGGCCTCAGAGACCCAGTACTTC.

V and J are TRBV3-1 (or the pseudogene TRBV3-2) and TRBJ1-2, with D maybe TRBD1 (5 bases). V was cut by 5 bases and J by 4 bases, with 14 bases left in between. The CDR3 sequence is 14 residues long. The germline gives CDR1 LGHDT, CDR2 YNNKEL (reference sequence). This chain's CDR3 is CASSFQTASYGYTF. The CDR3 DNA reads TGTGCCAGCAGCTTCCAGACAGCTAGCTATGGCTACACCTTC.

The V call is TRBV16, the J call TRBJ2-5, with TRBD1 matching over 9 bases. The V and J ends lost 1 base and 3 bases, in that order; junction bases with no gene match: 0. The CDR3 is 14 amino acids. Germline-derived CDR1 and CDR2 are KGHSY and FQNENV. CDR3 in DNA: TGTGCCAGCAGCCAATGGACAGGGGAAGAGACCCAGTACTTC. This sequence encodes CASSQWTGEETQYF. Drawing the rest from reference TRBV16 and TRBJ2-5, the complete variable domain is GEEVAQTPKHLVRGEGQKAKLYCAPIKGHSYVFWYQQVLKNEFKFLISFQNENVFDETGMPKERFSAKCLPNSPCSLEIQATKLEDSAVYFCASSQWTGEETQYFGPGTRLLVL.

This chain connects TRBV5-1 to TRBJ1-1; the match to TRBD1 covers 9 bases. With V trimmed by 4 bases and J by 1 base, 8 bases remained unmatched. This CDR3 comprises 16 residues. Germline CDR1 SGHRS, CDR2 YFSETQ. The CDR3 DNA reads TGCGCCAGCAGCCCCAGACAGGGGGTGACGAACACTGAAGCTTTCTTT. Protein product: CASSPRQGVTNTEAFF.

Remarks on this clone: This CDR3 is also generated by other DNA sequences in the sample. V usage is TRBV2 and J usage is TRBJ2-3; 12 bases map to TRBD2. Germline CDR1 SNHLY, CDR2 FYNNEI. This CDR3 is 15 amino acids long. The junction had 1 base not matched to a gene; V was cut back by 6 bases and J by 0 bases. The CDR3 nucleotides read TGTGCCAGCAGGGGGACTAGCGGGAGCACAGATACGCAGTATTTT. Its protein is CASRGTSGSTDTQYF.

This chain uses TRBV25-1 with TRBJ1-6; the D is unclear. Germline V CDR1 and CDR2: MGHDK, SYGVNS. V was cut by 2 bases and J by 9 bases, with 17 bases left in between. This CDR3 spans 16 amino acids. As DNA, the CDR3 is TGTGCCAGCAGTGAAAGGACTTCCCCATCAGGTTCACCCCTCCACTTT. It codes for CASSERTSPSGSPLHF.

This chain connects TRBV27 to TRBJ1-5, with a possible D match to TRBD1 (6 bases). The CDR3 sequence is 14 residues long. CDR1 and CDR2 (germline): MNHEY, SMNVEV (reference sequence). V shed 2 bases and J shed 9 bases, with 14 bases lying between them. The CDR3 sequence is CASSLKGGYGPQHF. CDR3 in DNA: TGTGCCAGCAGTTTAAAAGGGGGATATGGGCCCCAGCATTTT.

The chain uses TRBV30 and TRBJ1-1; no clear D gene. This CDR3 contains 13 residues. CDR1 GTSNPN and CDR2 SVGIG come from the germline V gene (reference sequence). With 0 bases removed from V and 7 bases from J, the gap between germline ends came to 12 bases. The DNA of the CDR3 is TGTGCCTGGAGTGTTGGAGATTTAGGTGAAGCTTTCTTT. This translates into CAWSVGDLGEAFF.

V is TRBV2 and J is TRBJ1-5; D perhaps matches TRBD1 (5 bases). Germline V gives CDR1 SNHLY, CDR2 FYNNEI. The CDR3 is made up of 14 amino acids. The V end was cut by 7 bases, the J end by 0 bases, with 10 bases between. CDR3 nucleotides: TGTGCCAGCAATGGGGCGTATAGCAATCAGCCCCAGCATTTT. As protein: CASNGAYSNQPQHF.

The CDR3 is CASSMLPGQPNTEAFF. CDR3 DNA: TGTGCCAGTAGTATGTTGCCGGGACAACCGAACACTGAAGCTTTCTTT. The chain couples TRBV19 to TRBJ1-1, with a possible D match to TRBD1 (6 bases). The CDR3 is 16 residues long. In germline, CDR1 is LNHDA, CDR2 SQIVND (reference sequence). The V end lost 3 bases, the J end lost 1 base, and 15 bases lay between the germline ends.

V and J are TRBV11-3 and TRBJ2-2, with D maybe TRBD1 (5 bases). Between the trimmed V and J ends, which lost 4 bases and 0 bases, there was a span of 12 bases. Germline-derived CDR1 and CDR2 are SGHNT and YENEEA. This CDR3 is built from 16 residues. CDR3 residues: CASSSLDTTNTGELFF. The CDR3 nucleotides are TGTGCCAGCAGCTCCTTGGACACTACGAACACCGGGGAGCTGTTTTTT.

The rearrangement joins TRBV21-1 to TRBJ2-7; the DNA was not compared with TRBD2, the D call given in the table. TRBV21-1 is a pseudogene segment. The CDR3 sequence is 17 residues long. The CDR3 DNA reads TGTGCCAGCACCCCCTCCGTGCGGCTAGCGGGGTCCTACGAGCAGTACTTC. This sequence encodes CASTPSVRLAGSYEQYF.

The chain carries TRBV6-6 and TRBJ1-1; D remains ambiguous. The V and J ends lost 6 bases and 5 bases respectively, with 13 bases between them. CDR3 length: 13 amino acids. The germline CDR1 and CDR2 sequences are MNHNY and SVGAGI (reference sequence). DNA of the CDR3: TGTGCCAGCAGCATTTTTACGGGGACTGAAGCTTTCTTT. Translated: CASSIFTGTEAFF.

This clone was recorded only once. CDR3 sequence (DNA): TGTGCCAGCAGTGAATTAGACTATGGCTACACCTTC. Its protein product is CASSELDYGYTF. This rearrangement joins TRBV2 to TRBJ1-2; the D is unclear. CDR3 size: 12 residues. Germline V gene data show CDR1 as SNHLY and CDR2 as FYNNEI. The V gene lost 2 bases and the J gene lost 3 bases, with 4 bases spanning the gap.

The rearrangement joins TRBV10-3 to TRBJ2-3; tentative D call: TRBD2 (6 bases). Trimming stripped 0 bases from V and 11 bases from J, with 18 bases between. Germline V CDR1 and CDR2: ENHRY, SYGVKD. The CDR3 runs 15 residues. The CDR3 DNA follows: TGTGCCATCAGTGAGTCAGGGACTTTGGGCGAGGGGCAGTATTTT. Its protein product is CAISESGTLGEGQYF.

The chain recombines TRBV29-1 with TRBJ2-5, with no clear D. Germline V gives CDR1 SQVTM, CDR2 ANQGSEA. Deletions cut 4 bases from V and 1 base from J, with 7 bases between. The CDR3 contains 12 residues. CDR3 coding DNA: TGCAGCGTTGGGCCCAGCCAAGAGACCCAGTACTTC. It translates to CSVGPSQETQYF.

The V and J genes are TRBV6-2 or TRBV6-3 and TRBJ2-7, with 7 bases identical to TRBD2. J gave up 0 bases and V 3 bases, and 8 bases lay outside the gene matches. There are 16 residues in the CDR3. Germline assignment: CDR1 MNHEY and CDR2 SVGEGT. The CDR3 is CASSYPERGLSYEQYF. CDR3 bases: TGTGCCAGCAGTTATCCGGAGCGGGGTCTCTCCTACGAGCAGTACTTC.

J is TRBJ2-2 and V is TRBV3-1 (or the pseudogene TRBV3-2); TRBD2 aligns across 8 bases. V dropped 2 bases and J dropped 7; count of bases not matched to a gene: 9. The germline CDR1 and CDR2 sequences are LGHDT and YNNKEL (reference sequence). The CDR3 runs to 16 residues. CDR3 sequence reads: CASSQIGGARYGELFF. As DNA, the CDR3 is TGTGCCAGCAGCCAAATCGGGGGGGCCAGGTACGGGGAGCTGTTTTTT.

The chain is built from TRBV7-8 and TRBJ1-5; TRBD1 matches at 7 bases. Per germline, CDR1 SGHVS and CDR2 FQNEAQ. The CDR3 spans 15 residues. The V and J ends lost 6 bases and 3 bases, in that order; junction bases with no gene match: 8. Here the CDR3 reads CASSRTGTDNQPQHF. Here the CDR3 DNA reads TGTGCCAGCAGTCGCACCGGGACAGACAATCAGCCCCAGCATTTT.

The chain employs TRBV5-1 and TRBJ2-3; TRBD1 might be the D (5 bases). This CDR3 spans 16 amino acids. V was clipped by 0 bases and J by 6 bases, with 17 bases between them. Germline V lookup: CDR1 SGHRS, CDR2 YFSETQ. The CDR3 loop reads CASSLAVGSRVDTQYF. The DNA for the CDR3 is TGCGCCAGCAGCTTGGCGGTTGGTAGCAGGGTCGATACGCAGTATTTT. Full variable domain (remainder filled in from reference TRBV5-1 and TRBJ2-3): KAGVTQTPRYLIKTRGQQVTLSCSPISGHRSVSWYQQTPGQGLQFLFEYFSETQRNKGNFPGRFSGRQFSNSRSEMNVSTLELGDSALYLCASSLAVGSRVDTQYFGPGTRLTVL.

J is TRBJ2-5 and V is TRBV2; 8 bases align to TRBD1. Germline values: CDR1 SNHLY, CDR2 FYNNEI. The V gene end was trimmed by 7 bases and the J gene end by 5 bases; junction bases not matched to a gene: 6. There are 13 residues in the CDR3. The CDR3: CASTHRGWETQYF. The CDR3 bases are TGTGCCAGCACACACAGGGGGTGGGAGACCCAGTACTTC.